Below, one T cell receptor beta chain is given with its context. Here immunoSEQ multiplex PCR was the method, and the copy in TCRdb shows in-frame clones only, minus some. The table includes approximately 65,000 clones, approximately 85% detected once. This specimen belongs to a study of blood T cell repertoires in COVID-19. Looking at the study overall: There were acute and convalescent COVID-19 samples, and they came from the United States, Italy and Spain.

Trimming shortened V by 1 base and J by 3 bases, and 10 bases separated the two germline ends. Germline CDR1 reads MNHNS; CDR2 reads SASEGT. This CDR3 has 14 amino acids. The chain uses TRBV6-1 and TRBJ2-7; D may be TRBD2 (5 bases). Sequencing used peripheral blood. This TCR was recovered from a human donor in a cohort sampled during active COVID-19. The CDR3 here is CASSEVGGIYEQYF. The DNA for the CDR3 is TGTGCCAGCAGTGAAGTTGGAGGTATCTACGAGCAGTACTTC.